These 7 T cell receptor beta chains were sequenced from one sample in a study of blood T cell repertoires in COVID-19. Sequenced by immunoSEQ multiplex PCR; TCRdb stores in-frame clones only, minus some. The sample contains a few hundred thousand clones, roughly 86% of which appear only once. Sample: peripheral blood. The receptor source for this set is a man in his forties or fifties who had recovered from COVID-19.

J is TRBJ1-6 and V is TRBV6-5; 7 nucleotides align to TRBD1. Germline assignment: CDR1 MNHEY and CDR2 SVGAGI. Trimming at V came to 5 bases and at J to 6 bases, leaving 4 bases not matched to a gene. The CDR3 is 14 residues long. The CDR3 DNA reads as TGTGCCAGCAGTAGGGACAGATTTAATTCACCCCTCCACTTT. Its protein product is CASSRDRFNSPLHF.

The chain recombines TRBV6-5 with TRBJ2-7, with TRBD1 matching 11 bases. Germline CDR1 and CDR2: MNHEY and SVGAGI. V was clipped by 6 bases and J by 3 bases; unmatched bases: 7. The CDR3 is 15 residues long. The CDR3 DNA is TGTGCCAGCAGAAACCCGGGACAGGGGGTCTACGAGCAGTACTTC. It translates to CASRNPGQGVYEQYF.

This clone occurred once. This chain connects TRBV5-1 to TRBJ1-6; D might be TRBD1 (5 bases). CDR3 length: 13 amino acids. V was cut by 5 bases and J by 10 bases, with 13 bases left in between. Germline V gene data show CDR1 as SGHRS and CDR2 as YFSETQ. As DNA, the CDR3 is TGCGCCAGCAGGCAGGGTCCCGAGTCACCCCTCCACTTT. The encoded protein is CASRQGPESPLHF.

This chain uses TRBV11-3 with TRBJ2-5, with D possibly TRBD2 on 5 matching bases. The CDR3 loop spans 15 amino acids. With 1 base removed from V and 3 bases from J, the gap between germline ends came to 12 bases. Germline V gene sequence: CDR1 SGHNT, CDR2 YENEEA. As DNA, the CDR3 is TGTGCCAGCAGCTTAGGTGGTAGCGCAAAAGAGACCCAGTACTTC. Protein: CASSLGGSAKETQYF. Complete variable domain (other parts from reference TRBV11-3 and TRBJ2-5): EAGVVQSPRYKIIEKKQPVAFWCNPISGHNTLYWYLQNLGQGPELLIRYENEEAVDDSQLPKDRFSAERLKGVDSTLKIQPAELGDSAVYLCASSLGGSAKETQYFGPGTRLLVL.

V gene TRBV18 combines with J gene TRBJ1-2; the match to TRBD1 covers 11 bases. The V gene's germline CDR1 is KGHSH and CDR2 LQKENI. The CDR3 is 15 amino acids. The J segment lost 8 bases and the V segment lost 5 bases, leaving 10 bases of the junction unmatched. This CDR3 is CASSTNGQGAQGYTF. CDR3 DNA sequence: TGTGCCAGCTCAACGAACGGACAGGGGGCGCAAGGCTACACCTTC. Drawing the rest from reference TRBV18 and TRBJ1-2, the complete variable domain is NAGVMQNPRHLVRRRGQEARLRCSPMKGHSHVYWYRQLPEEGLKFMVYLQKENIIDESGMPKERFSAEFPKEGPSILRIQQVVRGDSAAYFCASSTNGQGAQGYTFGSGTRLTVV.

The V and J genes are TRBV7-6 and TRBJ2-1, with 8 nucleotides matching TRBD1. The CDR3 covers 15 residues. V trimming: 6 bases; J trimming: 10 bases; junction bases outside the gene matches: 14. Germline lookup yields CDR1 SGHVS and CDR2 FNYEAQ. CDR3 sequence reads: CASRPRGTGRREQFF. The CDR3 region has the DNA TGTGCCAGCAGGCCGAGGGGGACAGGCCGTAGGGAGCAGTTCTTC. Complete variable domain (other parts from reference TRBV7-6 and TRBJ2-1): GAGVSQSPRYKVTKRGQDVALRCDPISGHVSLYWYRQALGQGPEFLTYFNYEAQQDKSGLPNDRFSAERPEGSISTLTIQRTEQRDSAMYRCASRPRGTGRREQFFGPGTRLTVL.

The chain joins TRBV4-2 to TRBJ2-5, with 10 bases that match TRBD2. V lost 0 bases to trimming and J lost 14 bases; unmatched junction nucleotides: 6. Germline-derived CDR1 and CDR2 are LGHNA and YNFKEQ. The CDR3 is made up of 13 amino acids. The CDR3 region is CASSQEGSGGAYF. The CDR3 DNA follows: TGTGCCAGCAGCCAAGAGGGCAGCGGGGGGGCTTACTTC.